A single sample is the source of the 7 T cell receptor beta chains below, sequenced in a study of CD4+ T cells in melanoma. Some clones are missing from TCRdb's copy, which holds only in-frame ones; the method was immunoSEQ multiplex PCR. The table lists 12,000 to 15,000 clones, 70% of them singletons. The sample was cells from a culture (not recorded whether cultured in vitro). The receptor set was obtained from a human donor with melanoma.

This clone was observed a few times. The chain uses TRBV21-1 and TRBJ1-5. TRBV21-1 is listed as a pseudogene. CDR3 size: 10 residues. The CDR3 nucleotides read TGTGCCAGCAGCTATCAGCCCCAGCATTTT. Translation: CASSYQPQHF.

The CDR3 coding sequence is TGTGCCAGCAGACCAAGGGGGCAGGTTGGCTACACCTTC. Translated: CASRPRGQVGYTF. The chain couples TRBV6-6 to TRBJ1-2; 7 bases agree with TRBD1. The CDR3 is 13 amino acids. Unmatched junction bases numbered 8, after V lost 6 bases and J lost 7 bases. The germline gives CDR1 MNHNY, CDR2 SVGAGI (reference sequence).

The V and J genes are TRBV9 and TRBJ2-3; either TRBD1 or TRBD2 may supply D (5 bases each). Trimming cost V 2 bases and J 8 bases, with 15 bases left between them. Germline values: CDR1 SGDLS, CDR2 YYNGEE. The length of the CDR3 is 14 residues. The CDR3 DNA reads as TGTGCCAGCAGCGTGGGCCAAGGGACGGGTACGCAGTATTTT. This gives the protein CASSVGQGTGTQYF.

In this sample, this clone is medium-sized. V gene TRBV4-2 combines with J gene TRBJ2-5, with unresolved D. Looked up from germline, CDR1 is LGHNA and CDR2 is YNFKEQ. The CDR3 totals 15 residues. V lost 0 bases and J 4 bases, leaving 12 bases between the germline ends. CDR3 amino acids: CASSQEGQSVETQYF. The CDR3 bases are TGTGCCAGCAGCCAAGAAGGGCAGTCCGTAGAGACCCAGTACTTC.

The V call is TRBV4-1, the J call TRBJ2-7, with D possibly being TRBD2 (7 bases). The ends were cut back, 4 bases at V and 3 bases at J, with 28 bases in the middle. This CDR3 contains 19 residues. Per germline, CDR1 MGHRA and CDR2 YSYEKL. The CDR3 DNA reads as TGCGCCAGCAGCCCCCCATCATATATAGGGGGGGGCGGGTACTACGAGCAGTACTTC. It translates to CASSPPSYIGGGGYYEQYF.

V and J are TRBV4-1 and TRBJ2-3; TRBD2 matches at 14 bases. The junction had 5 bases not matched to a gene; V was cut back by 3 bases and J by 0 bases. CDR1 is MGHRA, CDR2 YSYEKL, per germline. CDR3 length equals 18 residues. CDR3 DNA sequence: TGCGCCAGCAGCCAGCGACTAGCGGGGGGGCAGAGCACAGATACGCAGTATTTT. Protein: CASSQRLAGGQSTDTQYF.

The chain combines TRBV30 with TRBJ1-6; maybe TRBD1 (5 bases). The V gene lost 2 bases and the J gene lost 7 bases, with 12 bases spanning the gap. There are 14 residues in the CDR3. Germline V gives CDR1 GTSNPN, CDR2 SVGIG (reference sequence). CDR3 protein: CAWSSTGGNSPLHF. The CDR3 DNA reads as TGTGCCTGGAGTAGTACAGGTGGAAATTCACCCCTCCACTTT.